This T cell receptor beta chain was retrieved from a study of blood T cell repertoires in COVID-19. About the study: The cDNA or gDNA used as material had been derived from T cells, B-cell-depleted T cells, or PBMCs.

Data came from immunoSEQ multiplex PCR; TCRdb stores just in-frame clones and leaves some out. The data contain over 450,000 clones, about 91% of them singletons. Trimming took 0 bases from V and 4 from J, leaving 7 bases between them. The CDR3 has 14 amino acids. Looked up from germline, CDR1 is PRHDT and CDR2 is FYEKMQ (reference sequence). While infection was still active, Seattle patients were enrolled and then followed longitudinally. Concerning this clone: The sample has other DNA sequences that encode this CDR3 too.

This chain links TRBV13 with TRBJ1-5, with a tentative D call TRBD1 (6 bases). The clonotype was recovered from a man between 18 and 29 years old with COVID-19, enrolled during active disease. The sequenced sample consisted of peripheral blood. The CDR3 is CASSLGQGNQPQHF. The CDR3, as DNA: TGTGCCAGCAGCTTAGGACAGGGTAATCAGCCCCAGCATTTT.